These 4 T cell receptor beta chains were all obtained from the same sample, sequenced in a study of Ad26.COV2.S vaccination and SARS-CoV-2 variants (dated by TCRdb to the early 2020s). Taken with the paper, the label for time point translates to: individuals recovered from natural SARS-CoV-2 infection. Preparation of the library involved the immunoSEQ multiplex PCR assay. TCRdb re-hosts the immuneACCESS table, in-frame sequences only. Its copies lack some clones; in the studies checked, an unresolved V gene accounts for under half of them, and the cause for the rest is not known. Across this sample there are 150,000 to 200,000 clones, with around 90% seen only once. Roughly 6% of the sample is in the top ten clones. Material: peripheral blood, obtained after recovery from COVID-19. Source of these receptors: a human donor who had recovered from COVID-19.

The chain uses TRBV19 and TRBJ1-6, with D maybe TRBD1 (6 bases). V lost 5 bases to trimming and J lost 9 bases, with 26 bases between them. CDR1 LNHDA and CDR2 SQIVND come from the germline V gene (reference sequence). This CDR3 contains 18 residues. The CDR3 nucleotides are TGTGCCAGTAGTCCGCGGCGGAGGGGGGGGGCAGTGAGTTCACCCCTCCACTTT. Its protein product is CASSPRRRGGAVSSPLHF.

This chain joins TRBV5-6 and TRBJ2-4; TRBD1 agrees at 7 bases. Trimming cost V 2 bases and J 2 bases; bases outside gene matches: 7. Germline V lookup: CDR1 SGHDT, CDR2 YYEEEE. The CDR3 has 16 residues. The chain's CDR3 is CASSFSPDRTKNIQYF. The CDR3 region has the DNA TGTGCCAGCAGCTTTTCGCCGGACAGGACCAAAAACATTCAGTACTTC.

This chain connects TRBV3-1 (or the pseudogene TRBV3-2) to TRBJ2-2; D gene uncertain. There are 13 residues in the CDR3. Germline V CDR1 and CDR2: LGHDT, YNNKEL (reference sequence). Between the trimmed V and J ends, which lost 1 base and 6 bases, there was a span of 6 bases. The chain's CDR3 is CASSQGGPGELFF. The CDR3, as DNA: TGTGCCAGCAGCCAAGGCGGTCCCGGGGAGCTGTTTTTT.

In its sample, this clone was seen once. The chain couples TRBV12-3 or TRBV12-4 to TRBJ2-3; D uncertain. The CDR3 runs 11 residues. V was shortened by 6 bases and J by 9 bases, with 10 bases between the two germline ends. Here the CDR3 reads CASSPQGTQYF. The CDR3 DNA reads as TGTGCCAGCAGCCCTCAAGGGACGCAGTATTTT.